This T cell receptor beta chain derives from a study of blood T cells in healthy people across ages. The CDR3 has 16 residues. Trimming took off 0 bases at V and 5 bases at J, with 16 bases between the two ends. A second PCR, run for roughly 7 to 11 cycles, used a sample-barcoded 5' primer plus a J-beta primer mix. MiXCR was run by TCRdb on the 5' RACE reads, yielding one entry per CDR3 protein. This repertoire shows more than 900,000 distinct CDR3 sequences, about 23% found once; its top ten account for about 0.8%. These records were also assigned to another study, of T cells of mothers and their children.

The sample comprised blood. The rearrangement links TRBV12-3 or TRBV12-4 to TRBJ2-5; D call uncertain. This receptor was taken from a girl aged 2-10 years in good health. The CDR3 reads CASSLAHPGTLETQYF. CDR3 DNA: TGTGCCAGCAGTTTAGCCCACCCTGGCACCCTGGAGACCCAGTACTTC.